The next 10 T cell receptor beta chains were all read from a single sample in a study of molecular identifiers for immune sequencing clone quantification. MiXCR, run by TCRdb on the PCR reads, gives a single entry per CDR3 protein. Among some 320,000 distinct CDR3 sequences listed, roughly 24% were seen once. Sequenced material: naive CD8+ T cells from blood, with Jurkat cell RNA spiked in. Regarding subset: FACS-sorted CD8+CD4-CCR7+CD45RA+ naive T cells. The source is a human donor in good health. Some libraries in this study had Jurkat cell RNA spiked in.

This chain links TRBV7-9 with TRBJ2-5, with D possibly being TRBD2 (7 bases). V lost 2 bases and J lost 3, with 16 bases in between. CDR1 is SEHNR and CDR2 is FQNEAQ in the germline V gene (reference sequence). CDR3 length equals 16 residues. The chain's CDR3 is CASSLNAGAPKETQYF. The CDR3 bases are TGTGCCAGCAGCTTAAACGCGGGGGCCCCCAAAGAGACCCAGTACTTC.

In its sample, this clonotype was seen a few times. The chain carries TRBV6-2 or TRBV6-3 and TRBJ2-7; possibly TRBD2 for D (6 bases). V was clipped by 2 bases and J by 2 bases, with 10 bases between them. The CDR3 totals 14 residues. Germline V gene data show CDR1 as MNHEY and CDR2 as SVGEGT. The CDR3 sequence: CASSYAGLTYEQYF. The DNA of the CDR3 is TGTGCCAGCAGTTACGCGGGACTTACCTACGAGCAGTACTTC.

The CDR3, as DNA: TGTGCCAGCAGTTTGGGCAGGCCGCCCTACGAGCAGTACTTC. It translates to CASSLGRPPYEQYF. This sequence joins TRBV28 and TRBJ2-7, with D uncertain. The CDR3 runs 14 residues. Germline-derived CDR1 and CDR2 are MDHEN and SYDVKM. The V and J ends lost 3 bases and 2 bases respectively, with 11 bases between them.

Notes on this clonotype: A read error may explain this, as a much larger clone is one base away. This chain connects TRBV28 to TRBJ1-1; D uncertain. Germline CDR1 MDHEN, CDR2 SYDVKM. CDR3 length: 15 amino acids. The chain's CDR3 is CANSSIRGSETEAFF. The CDR3 DNA is TGTGCCAACAGTTCAATCCGGGGAAGTGAAACTGAAGCTTTCTTT.

This clonotype was seen more than once but under ten times. This chain links TRBV30 with TRBJ1-4; D remains ambiguous. In germline, CDR1 is GTSNPN, CDR2 SVGIG (reference sequence). V was clipped by 2 bases and J by 0 bases, with 13 bases between them. The CDR3 consists of 16 residues. CDR3 residues: CAWSTPNFATNEKLFF. The CDR3 region has the DNA TGTGCCTGGAGTACTCCCAATTTCGCAACTAATGAAAAACTGTTTTTT.

With regard to this clonotype: A much more abundant neighbour one base away suggests this may be a read error. V usage is TRBV28 and J usage is TRBJ1-5; no clear D gene. The CDR3 spans 14 residues. CDR1 and CDR2 (germline): MDHEN, SYDVKM. Trimming removed 2 bases from V and 9 bases from J, with 14 bases in between. CDR3 sequence (DNA): TGTGCCAGCAGTTTACGAGTGGGTAGTCGGCCCCAGCATTTT. Its protein product is CASSLRVGSRPQHF. Full variable domain (remainder filled in from reference TRBV28 and TRBJ1-5): DVKVTQSSRYLVKRTGEKVFLECVQDMDHENMFWYRQDPGLGLRLIYFSYDVKMKEKGDIPEGYSVSREKKERFSLILESASTNQTSMYLCASSLRVGSRPQHFGDGTRLSIL.

This clonotype occurred many times. The chain joins TRBV29-1 to TRBJ1-1; D unclear. The V and J ends lost 5 bases and 0 bases respectively, with 4 bases between them. Germline V gene lookup returns CDR1 SQVTM and CDR2 ANQGSEA. The CDR3 covers 11 residues. The chain's CDR3 is CSVNLNTEAFF. The CDR3 nucleotides read TGCAGCGTTAATCTGAACACTGAAGCTTTCTTT.

The chain recombines TRBV12-3 or TRBV12-4 with TRBJ2-6; D possibly uses TRBD1 or TRBD2 (5 bases each). This CDR3 contains 17 residues. V lost 5 bases and J 0 bases, leaving 14 bases between the germline ends. The CDR3 sequence: CASSTWTGRSGANVLTF. The CDR3 DNA reads as TGTGCCAGCAGTACCTGGACGGGGCGCTCTGGGGCCAACGTCCTGACTTTC.

This clonotype was picked up many times. The V and J genes are TRBV12-5 and TRBJ1-1; D is undetermined. Germline lookup yields CDR1 LGHNT and CDR2 FRNRAP. This CDR3 comprises 13 residues. V lost 7 bases and J 4 bases, leaving 13 bases between the germline ends. The CDR3, as DNA: TGTGCTAGTGATGTGGCTGGGGTCACTGAAGCTTTCTTT. It translates to CASDVAGVTEAFF.

The rearrangement uses TRBV19 and TRBJ1-1; the D gene is possibly TRBD1 (5 bases). The CDR3 extends over 14 amino acids. CDR1 LNHDA and CDR2 SQIVND come from the germline V gene (reference sequence). V lost 4 bases, J lost 5 bases, and 14 bases lay in between. The CDR3 DNA sequence: TGTGCCAGTAGTAGCGGAGGGGTTTGGACTGAAGCTTTCTTT. Its translation: CASSSGGVWTEAFF.